Given below is one T cell receptor beta chain in context. This sample is part of a study of T cells in Graves' hyperthyroidism and ophthalmopathy. CDR1 is MDHEN, CDR2 SYDVKM, per germline. CDR3 length: 16 amino acids. After removal of 4 bases from V and 9 bases from J, the junction contained 9 bases not matched to a gene. RNA transcripts gave rise to amplified TCR beta CDR3 regions. An initial round of RT-PCR targeting the TCR CDR3 relied on the HTBI primer set. One entry per CDR3 protein, called by TCRdb with MiXCR from the multiplex PCR reads. The sample lists 530,000 or so distinct CDR3 sequences, 17% occurring once.

What was sequenced was blood. The TCR was taken from a woman between 18 and 29 years old with Graves' ophthalmopathy. The chain links TRBV28 to TRBJ2-1; 13 bases map to TRBD2. This chain's CDR3 is CASSSGLAGVIGEQFF. The CDR3 bases are TGTGCCAGCAGTTCTGGACTAGCGGGAGTCATCGGTGAGCAGTTCTTC. Combining the CDR3 with reference TRBV28 and TRBJ2-1 gives the whole variable domain DVKVTQSSRYLVKRTGEKVFLECVQDMDHENMFWYRQDPGLGLRLIYFSYDVKMKEKGDIPEGYSVSREKKERFSLILESASTNQTSMYLCASSSGLAGVIGEQFFGPGTRLTVL.